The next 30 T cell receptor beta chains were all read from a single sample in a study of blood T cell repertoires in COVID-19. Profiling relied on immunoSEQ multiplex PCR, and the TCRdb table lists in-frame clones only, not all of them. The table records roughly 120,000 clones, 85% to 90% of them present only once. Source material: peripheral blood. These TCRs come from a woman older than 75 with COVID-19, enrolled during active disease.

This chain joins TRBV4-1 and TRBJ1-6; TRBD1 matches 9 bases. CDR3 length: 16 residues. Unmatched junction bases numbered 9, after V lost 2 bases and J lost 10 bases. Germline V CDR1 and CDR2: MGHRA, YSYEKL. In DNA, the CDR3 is TGCGCCAGCAGCCAACCAACACAGGACAGGGGCTCACCCCTCCACTTT. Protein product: CASSQPTQDRGSPLHF.

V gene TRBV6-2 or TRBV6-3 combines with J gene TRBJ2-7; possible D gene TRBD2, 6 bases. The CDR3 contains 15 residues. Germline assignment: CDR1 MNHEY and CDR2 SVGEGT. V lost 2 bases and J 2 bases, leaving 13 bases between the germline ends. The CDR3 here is CASSYGPPSAYEQYF. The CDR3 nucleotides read TGTGCCAGCAGTTACGGACCGCCTAGCGCCTACGAGCAGTACTTC.

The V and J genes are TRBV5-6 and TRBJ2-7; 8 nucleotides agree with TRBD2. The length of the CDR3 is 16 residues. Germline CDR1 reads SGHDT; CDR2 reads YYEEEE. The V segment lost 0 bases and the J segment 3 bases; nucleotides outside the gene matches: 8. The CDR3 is CASSLGGGAGGYEQYF. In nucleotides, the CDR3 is TGTGCCAGCAGCTTGGGGGGCGGGGCGGGAGGCTACGAGCAGTACTTC.

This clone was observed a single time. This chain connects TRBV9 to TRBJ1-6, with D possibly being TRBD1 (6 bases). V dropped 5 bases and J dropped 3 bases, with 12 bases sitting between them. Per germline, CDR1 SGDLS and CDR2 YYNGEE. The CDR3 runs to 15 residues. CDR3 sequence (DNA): TGTGCCAGCAGTTTTTCGGACAGCTATAATTCACCCCTCCACTTT. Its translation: CASSFSDSYNSPLHF.

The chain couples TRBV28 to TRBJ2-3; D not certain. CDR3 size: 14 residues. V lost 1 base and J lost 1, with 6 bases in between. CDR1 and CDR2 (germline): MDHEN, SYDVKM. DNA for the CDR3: TGTGCCAGCAGTTTATTGCAGGGCACAGATACGCAGTATTTT. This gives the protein CASSLLQGTDTQYF.

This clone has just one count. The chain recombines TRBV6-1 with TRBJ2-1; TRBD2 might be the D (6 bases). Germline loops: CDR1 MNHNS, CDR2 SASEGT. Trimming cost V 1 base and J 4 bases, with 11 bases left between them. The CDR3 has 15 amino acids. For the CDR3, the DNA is TGTGCCAGCAGTGAAGGACTAGACCGTTACAATGAGCAGTTCTTC. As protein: CASSEGLDRYNEQFF.

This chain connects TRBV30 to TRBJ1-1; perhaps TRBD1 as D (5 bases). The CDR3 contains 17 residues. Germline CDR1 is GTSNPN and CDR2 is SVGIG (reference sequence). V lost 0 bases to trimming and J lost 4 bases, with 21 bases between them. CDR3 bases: TGTGCCTGGAGTGTACGTTCGGGGGGGAGTAGGGGCACTGAAGCTTTCTTT. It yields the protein CAWSVRSGGSRGTEAFF. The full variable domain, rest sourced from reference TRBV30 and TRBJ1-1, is SQTIHQWPATLVQPVGSPLSLECTVEGTSNPNLYWYRQAAGRGLQLLFYSVGIGQISSEVPQNLSASRPQDRQFILSSKKLLLSDSGFYLCAWSVRSGGSRGTEAFFGQGTRLTVV.

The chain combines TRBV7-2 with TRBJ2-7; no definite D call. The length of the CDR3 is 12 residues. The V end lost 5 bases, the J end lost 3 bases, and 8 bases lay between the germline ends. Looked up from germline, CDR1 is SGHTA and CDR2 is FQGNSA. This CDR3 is CASSPNSYEQYF. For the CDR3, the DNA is TGTGCCAGCAGCCCTAACAGCTACGAGCAGTACTTC.

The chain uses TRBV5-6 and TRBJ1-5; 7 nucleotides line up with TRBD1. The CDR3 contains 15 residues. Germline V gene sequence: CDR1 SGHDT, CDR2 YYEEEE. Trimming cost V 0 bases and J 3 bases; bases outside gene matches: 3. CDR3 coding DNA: TGTGCCAGCAGCTTGGCAGGGGGGAACAATCAGCCCCAGCATTTT. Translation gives CASSLAGGNNQPQHF.

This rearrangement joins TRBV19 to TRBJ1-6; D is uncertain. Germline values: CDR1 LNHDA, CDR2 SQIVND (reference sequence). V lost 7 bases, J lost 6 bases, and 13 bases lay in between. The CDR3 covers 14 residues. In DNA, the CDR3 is TGTGCCAGTAAGGCGAGGGAGAGTAATTCACCCCTCCACTTT. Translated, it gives CASKARESNSPLHF.

DNA for the CDR3: TGCGCCAGCAAACGGGATAACGCCAATGAGCAGTTCTTC. Translating gives CASKRDNANEQFF. The chain links TRBV5-1 to TRBJ2-1; possible D gene TRBD2, 5 bases. V dropped 6 bases and J dropped 6 bases, with 13 bases sitting between them. This CDR3 comprises 13 residues. Germline-derived CDR1 and CDR2 are SGHRS and YFSETQ.

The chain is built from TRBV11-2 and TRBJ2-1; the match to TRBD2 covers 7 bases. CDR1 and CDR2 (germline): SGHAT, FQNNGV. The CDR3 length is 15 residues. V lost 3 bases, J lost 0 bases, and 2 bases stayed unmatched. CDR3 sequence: CASSLGGGSYNEQFF. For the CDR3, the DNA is TGTGCCAGCAGCTTGGGCGGGGGCTCCTACAATGAGCAGTTCTTC.

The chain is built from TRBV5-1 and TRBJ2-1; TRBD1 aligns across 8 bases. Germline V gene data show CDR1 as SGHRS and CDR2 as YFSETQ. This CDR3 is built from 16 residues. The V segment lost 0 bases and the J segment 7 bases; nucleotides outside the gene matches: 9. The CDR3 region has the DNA TGCGCCAGCAGCTTGGGAGGCAGGGGGCTCGAGAATGAGCAGTTCTTC. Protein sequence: CASSLGGRGLENEQFF. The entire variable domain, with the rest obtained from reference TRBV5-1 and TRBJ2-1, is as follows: KAGVTQTPRYLIKTRGQQVTLSCSPISGHRSVSWYQQTPGQGLQFLFEYFSETQRNKGNFPGRFSGRQFSNSRSEMNVSTLELGDSALYLCASSLGGRGLENEQFFGPGTRLTVL.

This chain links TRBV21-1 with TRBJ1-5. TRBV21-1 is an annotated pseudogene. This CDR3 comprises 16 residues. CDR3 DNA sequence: TGTGCCAGCAGCCCCCCGAGGGGGGAGGGAAATCAGCCCCAGCATTTT. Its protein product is CASSPPRGEGNQPQHF.

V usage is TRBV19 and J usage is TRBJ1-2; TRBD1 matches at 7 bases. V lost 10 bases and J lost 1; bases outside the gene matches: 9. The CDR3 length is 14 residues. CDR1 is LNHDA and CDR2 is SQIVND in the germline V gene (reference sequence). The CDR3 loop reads CATHDRDLNYGYTF. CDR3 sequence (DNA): TGTGCCACTCACGACAGGGACCTTAACTATGGCTACACCTTC.

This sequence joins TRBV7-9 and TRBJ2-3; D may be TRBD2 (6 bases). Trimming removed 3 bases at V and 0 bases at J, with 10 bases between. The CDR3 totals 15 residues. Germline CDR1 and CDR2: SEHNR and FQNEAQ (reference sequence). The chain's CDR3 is CASSFSSGSTDTQYF. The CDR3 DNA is TGTGCCAGCAGCTTCTCGAGCGGGAGCACAGATACGCAGTATTTT.

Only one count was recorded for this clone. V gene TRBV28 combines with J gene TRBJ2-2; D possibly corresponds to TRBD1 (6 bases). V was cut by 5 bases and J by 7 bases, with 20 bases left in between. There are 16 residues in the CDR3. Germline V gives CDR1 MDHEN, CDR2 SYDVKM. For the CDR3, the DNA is TGTGCCAGCAGTGGCGAAGGCAGGGGAAAGATCGGGGAGCTGTTTTTT. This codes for CASSGEGRGKIGELFF.

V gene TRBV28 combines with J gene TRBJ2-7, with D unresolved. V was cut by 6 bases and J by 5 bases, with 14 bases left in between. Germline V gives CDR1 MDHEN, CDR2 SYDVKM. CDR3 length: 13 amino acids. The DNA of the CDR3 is TGTGCCAGCAGCGCCTCGTATGAGAACGAGCAGTACTTC. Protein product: CASSASYENEQYF.

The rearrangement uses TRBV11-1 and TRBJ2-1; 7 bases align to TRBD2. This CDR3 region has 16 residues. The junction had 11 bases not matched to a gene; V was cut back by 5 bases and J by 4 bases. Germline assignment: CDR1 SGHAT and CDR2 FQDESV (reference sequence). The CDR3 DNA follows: TGTGCCAGCAGCCCACTCCGGACTAGAACTTACAATGAGCAGTTCTTC. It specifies CASSPLRTRTYNEQFF.

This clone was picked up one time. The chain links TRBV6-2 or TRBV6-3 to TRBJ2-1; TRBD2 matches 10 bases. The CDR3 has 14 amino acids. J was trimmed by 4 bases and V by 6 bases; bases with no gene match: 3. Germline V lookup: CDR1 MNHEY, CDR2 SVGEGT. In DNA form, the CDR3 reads TGTGCCAGCAGCCCAGCGGGAGGGTACAATGAGCAGTTCTTC. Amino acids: CASSPAGGYNEQFF.

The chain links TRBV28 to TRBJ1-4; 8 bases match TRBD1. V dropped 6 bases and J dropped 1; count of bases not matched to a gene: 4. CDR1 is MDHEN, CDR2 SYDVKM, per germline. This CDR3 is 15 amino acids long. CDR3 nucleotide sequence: TGTGCCAGCAGCCCTGGACAGGGAACTAATGAAAAACTGTTTTTT. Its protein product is CASSPGQGTNEKLFF.

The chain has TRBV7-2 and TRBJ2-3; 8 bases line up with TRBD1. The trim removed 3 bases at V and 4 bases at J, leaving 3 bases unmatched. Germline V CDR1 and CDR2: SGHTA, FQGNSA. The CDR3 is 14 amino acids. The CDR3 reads CASSFGQGSDTQYF. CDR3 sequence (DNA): TGTGCCAGCAGCTTCGGACAGGGCTCAGATACGCAGTATTTT.

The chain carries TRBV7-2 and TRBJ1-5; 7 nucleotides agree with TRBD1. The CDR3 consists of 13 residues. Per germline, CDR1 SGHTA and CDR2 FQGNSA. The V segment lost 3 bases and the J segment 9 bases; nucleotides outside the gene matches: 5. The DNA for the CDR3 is TGTGCCAGCAGCTTTACAGGGGACAGGCCCCAGCATTTT. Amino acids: CASSFTGDRPQHF.

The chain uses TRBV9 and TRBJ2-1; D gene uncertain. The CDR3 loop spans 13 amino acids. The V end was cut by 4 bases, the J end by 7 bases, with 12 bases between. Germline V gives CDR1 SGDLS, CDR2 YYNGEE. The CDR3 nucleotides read TGTGCCAGCAGCTTCAATTTGGAGAATGAGCAGTTCTTC. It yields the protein CASSFNLENEQFF.

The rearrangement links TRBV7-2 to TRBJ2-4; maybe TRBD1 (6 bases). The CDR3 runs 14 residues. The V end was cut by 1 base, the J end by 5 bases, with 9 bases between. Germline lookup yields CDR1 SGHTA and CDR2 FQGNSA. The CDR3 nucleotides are TGTGCCAGCAGCTTAGTTGGGGGCGAAAACATTCAGTACTTC. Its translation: CASSLVGGENIQYF.

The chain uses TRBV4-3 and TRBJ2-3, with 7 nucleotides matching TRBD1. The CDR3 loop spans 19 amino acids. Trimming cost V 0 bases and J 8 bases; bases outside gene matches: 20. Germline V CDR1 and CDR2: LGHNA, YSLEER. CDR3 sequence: CASSQDPPTTNPTGTTQYF. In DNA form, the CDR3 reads TGCGCCAGCAGCCAAGATCCCCCTACGACCAACCCGACAGGGACTACGCAGTATTTT.

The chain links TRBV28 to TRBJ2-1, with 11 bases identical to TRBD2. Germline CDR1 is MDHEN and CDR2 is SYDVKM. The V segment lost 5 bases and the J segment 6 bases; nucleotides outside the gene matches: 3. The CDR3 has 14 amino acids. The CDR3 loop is CASSTSGSFNEQFF. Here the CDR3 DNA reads TGTGCCAGCAGTACTAGCGGGAGTTTCAATGAGCAGTTCTTC. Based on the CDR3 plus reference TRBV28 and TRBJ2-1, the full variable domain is DVKVTQSSRYLVKRTGEKVFLECVQDMDHENMFWYRQDPGLGLRLIYFSYDVKMKEKGDIPEGYSVSREKKERFSLILESASTNQTSMYLCASSTSGSFNEQFFGPGTRLTVL.

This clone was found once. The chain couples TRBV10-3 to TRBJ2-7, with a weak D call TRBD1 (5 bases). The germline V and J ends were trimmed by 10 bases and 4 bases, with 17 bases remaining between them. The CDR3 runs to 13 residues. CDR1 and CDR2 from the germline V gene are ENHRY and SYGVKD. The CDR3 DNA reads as TGTGCCACCAACGGACATAAGGGGTACGAGCAGTACTTC. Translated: CATNGHKGYEQYF.

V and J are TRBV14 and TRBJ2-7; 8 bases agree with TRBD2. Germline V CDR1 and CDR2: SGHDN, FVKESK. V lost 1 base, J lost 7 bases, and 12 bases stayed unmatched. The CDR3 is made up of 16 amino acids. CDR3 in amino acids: CASSQATGLVLREQYF. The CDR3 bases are TGTGCCAGCAGCCAAGCTACGGGACTAGTTCTACGAGAGCAGTACTTC.

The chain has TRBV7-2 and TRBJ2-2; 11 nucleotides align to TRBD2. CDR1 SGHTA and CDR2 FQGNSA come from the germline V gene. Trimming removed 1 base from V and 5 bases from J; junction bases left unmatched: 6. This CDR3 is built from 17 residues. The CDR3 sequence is CASSLGLAGGWTGELFF. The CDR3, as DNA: TGTGCCAGCAGCTTAGGGCTAGCGGGAGGATGGACCGGGGAGCTGTTTTTT. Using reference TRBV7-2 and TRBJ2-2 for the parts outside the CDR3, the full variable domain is GAGVSQSPSNKVTEKGKDVELRCDPISGHTALYWYRQSLGQGLEFLIYFQGNSAPDKSGLPSDRFSAERTGGSVSTLTIQRTQQEDSAVYLCASSLGLAGGWTGELFFGEGSRLTVL.